These 22 T cell receptor beta chains were sequenced from one sample in a study of CD8 T cells in ankylosing spondylitis. TCRdb itself ran the 5' RACE reads through MiXCR, one entry per CDR3 protein. The sample lists roughly 220,000 distinct CDR3 sequences; about 10% were seen once. The sequenced material came from blood, either unsorted or a sorted T cell fraction (not recorded which). All receptors come from a male donor with ankylosing spondylitis or in good health (not recorded which).

This clonotype was observed a few times. The J gene is TRBJ2-2, the V gene TRBV24-1, with D hard to call. V lost 1 base to trimming and J lost 7 bases, with 0 bases between them. CDR3 length: 11 amino acids. The germline gives CDR1 KGHDR, CDR2 SFDVKD. In nucleotides, the CDR3 is TGTGCCACCAGTGATTTCGGGGAGCTGTTTTTT. This gives the protein CATSDFGELFF.

Ten or more counts support this clonotype. The genes are TRBV3-1 and TRBJ2-7; 13 bases are shared with TRBD2. The CDR3 loop spans 16 amino acids. Germline V gene data show CDR1 as LGHDT and CDR2 as YNNKEL (reference sequence). The ends lost 4 bases at V and 5 bases at J; junction bases unmatched: 8. The CDR3 DNA sequence: TGTGCCAGCAGCCGCCCGGGACTAGCGGGGATAGACGAGCAGTACTTC. Protein product: CASSRPGLAGIDEQYF.

The table lists this clonotype with many counts. V gene TRBV9 combines with J gene TRBJ1-1; D remains ambiguous. The V gene's germline CDR1 is SGDLS and CDR2 YYNGEE. V was pared by 1 base and J by 4 bases, with 11 bases between. The CDR3 totals 14 residues. DNA for the CDR3: TGTGCCAGCAGCGTATTGACACTTAGCACTGAAGCTTTCTTT. This codes for CASSVLTLSTEAFF.

For this clonotype: A much larger clone differs by one base, so this may be a read error. V gene TRBV27 combines with J gene TRBJ2-7; the match to TRBD1 covers 8 bases. The CDR3 spans 15 residues. CDR1 and CDR2 (germline): MNHEY, SMNVEV (reference sequence). CDR3 region: CASRAGGDLSYEQCF. The CDR3 nucleotides are TGTGCCAGCAGGGCAGGGGGCGATCTCTCCTACGAGCAGTGCTTC.

V and J are TRBV11-2 and TRBJ2-3, with 16 positions matching TRBD2. CDR1 is SGHAT and CDR2 is FQNNGV in the germline V gene. The J segment lost 4 bases and the V segment lost 5 bases, leaving 3 bases of the junction unmatched. The CDR3 covers 16 residues. The CDR3 spells CASSAGLAGGADTQYF. CDR3 in DNA: TGTGCCAGCAGCGCGGGACTAGCGGGGGGGGCAGATACGCAGTATTTT.

This clonotype was detected ten times or more. The chain uses TRBV20-1 and TRBJ2-3; D is possibly TRBD2 (5 bases). The CDR3 has 16 residues. Germline V CDR1 and CDR2: DFQATT, SNEGSKA (reference sequence). The V and J ends lost 5 bases and 0 bases respectively, with 18 bases between them. Here the CDR3 reads CSAPGSRRPSTDTQYF. The CDR3 bases are TGCAGTGCTCCGGGATCCCGAAGGCCCAGCACAGATACGCAGTATTTT.

Ten or more counts support this clonotype. J is TRBJ2-1 and V is TRBV20-1, with D unresolved. The CDR3 extends over 14 amino acids. Germline-derived CDR1 and CDR2 are DFQATT and SNEGSKA (reference sequence). CDR3 sequence (DNA): TGCCTAACCCATACCCCTAGCTCCTACAATGAGCAGTTCTTC. Translation gives CLTHTPSSYNEQFF.

The genes are TRBV6-5 and TRBJ2-2, with D tentatively TRBD2 (6 bases). The CDR3 covers 17 residues. The V end was cut by 0 bases, the J end by 4 bases, with 15 bases between. CDR1 and CDR2 (germline): MNHEY, SVGAGI. This CDR3 is CASSYSNGGWGTGELFF. The CDR3 DNA reads TGTGCCAGCAGTTACTCGAACGGAGGGTGGGGCACCGGGGAGCTGTTTTTT.

This clonotype was picked up a small number of times. The chain has TRBV5-1 and TRBJ1-2; tentatively, D is TRBD1 (6 bases). The CDR3 loop spans 15 amino acids. Looked up from germline, CDR1 is SGHRS and CDR2 is YFSETQ. Trimming took 0 bases from V and 4 from J, leaving 13 bases between them. The CDR3 DNA follows: TGCGCCAGCAGCTTGGAGCCAGGGGTTGTCTATGGCTACACCTTC. As protein: CASSLEPGVVYGYTF. Full variable domain (missing parts from reference TRBV5-1 and TRBJ1-2): KAGVTQTPRYLIKTRGQQVTLSCSPISGHRSVSWYQQTPGQGLQFLFEYFSETQRNKGNFPGRFSGRQFSNSRSEMNVSTLELGDSALYLCASSLEPGVVYGYTFGSGTRLTVV.

There are many counts of this clonotype. This rearrangement joins TRBV12-3 or TRBV12-4 to TRBJ2-2; 7 positions agree with TRBD1. After removal of 6 bases from V and 4 bases from J, the junction contained 5 bases not matched to a gene. The CDR3 is made up of 14 amino acids. The CDR3, as DNA: TGTGCCAGCAGACGGGACAGCGGCACCGGGGAGCTGTTTTTT. It encodes CASRRDSGTGELFF.

This clonotype was recorded at least ten times. Here the CDR3 DNA reads TGTGCCAGCAGAAAGATGGGAGAGGGCTACACCTTC. This gives the protein CASRKMGEGYTF. The rearrangement uses TRBV12-3 or TRBV12-4 and TRBJ1-2, with D unresolved. This CDR3 region has 12 residues. V was shortened by 6 bases and J by 8 bases, with 13 bases between the two germline ends.

The J gene is TRBJ1-5, the V gene TRBV6-1, with D perhaps TRBD1 (5 bases). V lost 7 bases, J lost 0 bases, and 13 bases lay in between. CDR1 is MNHNS, CDR2 SASEGT, per germline. This CDR3 is 15 amino acids long. The CDR3 DNA is TGTGCCAGCACCGAGATGACAGATAGCAATCAGCCCCAGCATTTT. Translated: CASTEMTDSNQPQHF.

In this sample, this clonotype turned up many times. This chain links TRBV5-6 with TRBJ1-2, with 8 bases aligning to TRBD1. J gave up 0 bases and V 3 bases, and 1 base lay outside the gene matches. CDR3 length: 14 amino acids. Germline CDR1 is SGHDT and CDR2 is YYEEEE. CDR3 protein: CASSWDRTNYGYTF. Written as DNA, the CDR3 is TGTGCCAGCAGCTGGGACAGGACTAACTATGGCTACACCTTC.

This clonotype was recorded many times. The chain has TRBV12-3 or TRBV12-4 and TRBJ2-5, with D possibly TRBD2 on 5 matching bases. V dropped 6 bases and J dropped 0 bases, with 29 bases sitting between them. The CDR3 runs to 20 residues. CDR3 region: CASRGSLRVSRGSHQETQYF. In DNA, the CDR3 is TGTGCCAGCAGGGGCAGTTTGAGAGTTAGCCGGGGATCCCACCAAGAGACCCAGTACTTC.

The rearrangement links TRBV7-8 to TRBJ1-1; TRBD1 agrees at 7 bases. The V and J ends lost 5 bases and 5 bases, in that order; junction bases with no gene match: 8. This CDR3 region has 14 residues. Germline CDR1 reads SGHVS; CDR2 reads FQNEAQ. The CDR3 reads CASSPGGGGTEAFF. The CDR3 coding sequence is TGTGCCAGCAGCCCAGGGGGGGGAGGAACTGAAGCTTTCTTT.

This chain uses TRBV19 with TRBJ1-1; D not certain. Trimming left V 0 bases short and J 2 bases short, with 4 bases between. Germline V gene sequence: CDR1 LNHDA, CDR2 SQIVND (reference sequence). This CDR3 has 13 residues. The CDR3 region is CASSIEVNTEAFF. The CDR3 DNA follows: TGTGCCAGTAGTATAGAGGTAAACACTGAAGCTTTCTTT.

The chain links TRBV19 to TRBJ2-3; TRBD2 might be the D (7 bases). V lost 7 bases and J lost 1, with 15 bases in between. Germline V lookup: CDR1 LNHDA, CDR2 SQIVND (reference sequence). This CDR3 has 15 residues. The CDR3 nucleotides read TGTGCCAGTAATGTCCCGGGGGGCCGCACAGATACGCAGTATTTT. Translated, it gives CASNVPGGRTDTQYF. The variable domain in full, completed from reference TRBV19 and TRBJ2-3, reads DGGITQSPKYLFRKEGQNVTLSCEQNLNHDAMYWYRQDPGQGLRLIYYSQIVNDFQKGDIAEGYSVSREKKESFPLTVTSAQKNPTAFYLCASNVPGGRTDTQYFGPGTRLTVL.

This clonotype was observed many times. This chain connects TRBV28 to TRBJ1-3; 7 positions agree with TRBD1. Germline CDR1 is MDHEN and CDR2 is SYDVKM. The CDR3 is 14 residues long. Trimming at V came to 7 bases and at J to 0 bases, leaving 3 bases not matched to a gene. This chain's CDR3 is CASKGASSGNTIYF. The CDR3 DNA sequence: TGTGCCAGCAAGGGGGCAAGCTCTGGAAACACCATATATTTT.

The chain joins TRBV27 to TRBJ2-6, with D unresolved. The germline gives CDR1 MNHEY, CDR2 SMNVEV (reference sequence). V lost 7 bases and J lost 0, with 13 bases in between. The CDR3 spans 16 residues. The CDR3 DNA is TGTGCCAGCACCCTCCGGGTCTACTCTGGGGCCAACGTCCTGACTTTC. This codes for CASTLRVYSGANVLTF. Variable domain in full (rest from reference TRBV27 and TRBJ2-6): EAQVTQNPRYLITVTGKKLTVTCSQNMNHEYMSWYRQDPGLGLRQIYYSMNVEVTDKGDVPEGYKVSRKEKRNFPLILESPSPNQTSLYFCASTLRVYSGANVLTFGAGSRLTVL.

This clonotype came up many times. The V and J genes are TRBV3-1 and TRBJ2-3; a possible D gene is TRBD2 (7 bases). The V gene's germline CDR1 is LGHDT and CDR2 YNNKEL (reference sequence). V lost 0 bases to trimming and J lost 7 bases, with 17 bases between them. The CDR3 consists of 16 residues. For the CDR3, the DNA is TGTGCCAGCAGCCAAGAAGGGGGGGGCGTCCGACATACGCAGTATTTT. This translates into CASSQEGGGVRHTQYF.

This clonotype was counted many times. This rearrangement joins TRBV3-1 to TRBJ2-5, with D uncertain. The V gene lost 2 bases and the J gene lost 5 bases, with 9 bases spanning the gap. This CDR3 spans 13 amino acids. Germline-derived CDR1 and CDR2 are LGHDT and YNNKEL (reference sequence). CDR3 DNA sequence: TGTGCCAGCAGCCAATCCCGGGCGGAGACCCAGTACTTC. Protein sequence: CASSQSRAETQYF.

Ten or more counts support this clonotype. The chain employs TRBV3-1 and TRBJ2-1; a weak D match, TRBD1 (5 bases). From germline, CDR1 is LGHDT and CDR2 YNNKEL (reference sequence). V lost 4 bases and J lost 7, with 14 bases in between. The CDR3 spans 14 residues. The CDR3 loop reads CASSPRTQENEQFF. The CDR3 nucleotides are TGTGCCAGCAGCCCGCGGACACAGGAGAATGAGCAGTTCTTC.